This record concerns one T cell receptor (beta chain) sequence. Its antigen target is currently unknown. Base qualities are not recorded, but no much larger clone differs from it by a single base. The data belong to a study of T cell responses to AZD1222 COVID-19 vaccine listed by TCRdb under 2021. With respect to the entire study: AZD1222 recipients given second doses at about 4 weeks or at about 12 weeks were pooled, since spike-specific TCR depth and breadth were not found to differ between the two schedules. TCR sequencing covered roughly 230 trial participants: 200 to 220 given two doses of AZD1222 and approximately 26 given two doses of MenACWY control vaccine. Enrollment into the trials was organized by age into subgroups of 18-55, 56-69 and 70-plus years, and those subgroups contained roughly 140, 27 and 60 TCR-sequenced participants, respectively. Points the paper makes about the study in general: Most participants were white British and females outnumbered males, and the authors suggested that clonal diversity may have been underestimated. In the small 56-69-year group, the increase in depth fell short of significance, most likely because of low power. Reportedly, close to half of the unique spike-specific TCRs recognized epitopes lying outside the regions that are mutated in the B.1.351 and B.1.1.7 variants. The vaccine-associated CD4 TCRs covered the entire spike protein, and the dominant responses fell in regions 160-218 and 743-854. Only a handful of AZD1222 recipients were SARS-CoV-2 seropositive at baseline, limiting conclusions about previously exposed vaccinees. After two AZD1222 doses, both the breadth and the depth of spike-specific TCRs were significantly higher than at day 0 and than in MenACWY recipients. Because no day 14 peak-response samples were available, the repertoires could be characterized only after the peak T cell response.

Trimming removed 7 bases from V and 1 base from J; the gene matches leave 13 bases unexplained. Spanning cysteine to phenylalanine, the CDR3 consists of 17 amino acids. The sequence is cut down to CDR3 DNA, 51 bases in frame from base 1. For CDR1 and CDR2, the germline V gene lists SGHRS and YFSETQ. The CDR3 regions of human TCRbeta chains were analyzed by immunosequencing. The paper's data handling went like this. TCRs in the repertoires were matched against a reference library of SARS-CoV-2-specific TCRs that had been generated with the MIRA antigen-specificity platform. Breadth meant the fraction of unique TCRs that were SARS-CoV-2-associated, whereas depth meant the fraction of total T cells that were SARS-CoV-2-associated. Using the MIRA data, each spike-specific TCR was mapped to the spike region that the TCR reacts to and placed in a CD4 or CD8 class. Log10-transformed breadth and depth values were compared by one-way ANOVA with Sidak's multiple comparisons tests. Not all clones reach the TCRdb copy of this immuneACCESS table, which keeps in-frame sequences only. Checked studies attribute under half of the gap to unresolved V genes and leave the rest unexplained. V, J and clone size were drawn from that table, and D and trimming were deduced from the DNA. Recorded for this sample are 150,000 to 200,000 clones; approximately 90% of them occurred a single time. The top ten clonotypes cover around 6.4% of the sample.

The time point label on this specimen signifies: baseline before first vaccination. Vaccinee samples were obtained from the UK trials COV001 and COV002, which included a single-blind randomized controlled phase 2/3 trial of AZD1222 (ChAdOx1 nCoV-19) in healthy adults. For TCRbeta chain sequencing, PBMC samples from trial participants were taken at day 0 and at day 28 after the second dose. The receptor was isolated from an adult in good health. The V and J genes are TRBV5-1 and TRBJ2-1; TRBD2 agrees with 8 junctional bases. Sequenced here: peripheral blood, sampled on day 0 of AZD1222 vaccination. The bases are TGCGCCAGCGTCCGGGGAGCGGGAGTGCGATCCTACAATGAGCAGTTCTTC. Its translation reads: CASVRGAGVRSYNEQFF. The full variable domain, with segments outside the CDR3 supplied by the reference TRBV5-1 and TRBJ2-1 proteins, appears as KAGVTQTPRYLIKTRGQQVTLSCSPISGHRSVSWYQQTPGQGLQFLFEYFSETQRNKGNFPGRFSGRQFSNSRSEMNVSTLELGDSALYLCASVRGAGVRSYNEQFFGPGTRLTVL.